A selection of T cell receptor beta chains follows, all from one sample in a study of post-analysis software for immune sequencing data. TCRdb re-called the PCR reads with MiXCR, one entry per CDR3 protein. The table records roughly 800,000 distinct CDR3 sequences, approximately 53% of them present only once. Sequencing was done on a sample of blood. The receptors were gathered from a girl aged 5-17 years with multiple sclerosis. Both conserved end residues are part of each CDR3. The D gene is left open where the match is weak. Where a row states a size, it is once, few, many or the class of an expanded clone; other rows omit it.

j_gene,v_gene,d_gene,abundance,len,CDR3nt,CDR3aa
TRBJ2-7,TRBV6-5,NA,few,14,TGTGCCAGCAGTTACTCGGCGACAGGCTACGAGCAGTACTTC,CASSYSATGYEQYF
TRBJ2-3,TRBV29-1,NA,NA,14,TGCAGCGTTGAAGACGGGAGAAGCACAGATACGCAGTATTTT,CSVEDGRSTDTQYF
TRBJ2-5,TRBV5-1,TRBD1,NA,13,TGCGCCAGCAGCAAGGACAGGGTAGAGACCCAGTACTTC,CASSKDRVETQYF
TRBJ2-1,TRBV7-3,TRBD2,few,16,TGTGCCAGCAGCTTAGCCGGGGGGGGTTCTAGAAATGAGCAGTTCTTC,CASSLAGGGSRNEQFF
TRBJ1-5,TRBV6-5,TRBD1,NA,13,TGTGCCAGCAGCCAGGGGGGGGGACAGCCCCAGCATTTT,CASSQGGGQPQHF
TRBJ1-4,TRBV6-4,TRBD1,NA,14,TGTGCCAGCAGTGAGGGACAGGGGAGTGAAAAACTGTTTTTT,CASSEGQGSEKLFF
TRBJ2-3,TRBV5-1,NA,NA,14,TGCGCCAGCAACTTGATTTCTAGCACAGATACGCAGTATTTT,CASNLISSTDTQYF
TRBJ2-1,TRBV12-5,NA,few,15,TGTGCTAGTGGTTCCACCGGGACCCACTACAATGAGCAGTTCTTC,CASGSTGTHYNEQFF
TRBJ2-7,TRBV7-9,NA,NA,13,TGTGCCAGCAGCACGACTACCTCCTACGAGCAGTACTTC,CASSTTTSYEQYF
TRBJ2-1,TRBV5-1,NA,NA,18,TGCGCCAGCAGCTTGGGGGACCGAGCCGGCAGCTCCTACAATGAGCAGTTCTTC,CASSLGDRAGSSYNEQFF
TRBJ2-1,TRBV20-1,TRBD2,NA,15,TGCAGTGCCCCCCCTCTAGCGGGAGGCTACAATGAGCAGTTCTTC,CSAPPLAGGYNEQFF
TRBJ2-1,TRBV6-4,TRBD2,once,15,TGTGCCAGCAGTGACTGGACTAGTAAGAACAATGAGCAGTTCTTC,CASSDWTSKNNEQFF
TRBJ1-1,TRBV18,NA,NA,16,TGTGCCAGCTCTCCCGTCGTACAAGGGACGAACACTGAAGCTTTCTTT,CASSPVVQGTNTEAFF
TRBJ1-1,TRBV15,TRBD1,NA,14,TGTGCCACCAGCAAAGACAGGGGCAGAACTGAAGCTTTCTTT,CATSKDRGRTEAFF
TRBJ2-5,TRBV5-5,TRBD2,NA,14,TGTGCCAGCAGCGCGGGACTATCCCAAGAGACCCAGTACTTC,CASSAGLSQETQYF
TRBJ2-3,TRBV10-1,NA,few,13,TGCGCCAGCGCCCGGACAGGCACAGATACGCAGTATTTT,CASARTGTDTQYF
TRBJ1-3,TRBV12-3/TRBV12-4,NA,NA,16,TGTGCCAGCAGTTTAGCGGGACTTCTCTCTGGAAACACCATATATTTT,CASSLAGLLSGNTIYF
TRBJ2-7,TRBV18,NA,NA,16,TGTGCCAGCTCACGCGCCCAAGGGGACCCTTCCTACGAGCAGTACTTC,CASSRAQGDPSYEQYF
TRBJ2-1,TRBV5-1,NA,NA,14,TGCGCCAGCAGCTTGACGGGACCACACAATGAGCAGTTCTTC,CASSLTGPHNEQFF
TRBJ2-5,TRBV29-1,NA,NA,11,TGCAGCGTTGAAGATGCGAGGACCCAGTACTTC,CSVEDARTQYF
TRBJ2-7,TRBV27,TRBD1,once,12,TGTGCCAGCAGTTCCCAGGGGGCGGAGCAGTACTTC,CASSSQGAEQYF
TRBJ2-7,TRBV29-1,NA,NA,13,TGCAGCGTTGAGATTTCGGGATCCTACGAGCAGTACTTC,CSVEISGSYEQYF
TRBJ1-2,TRBV15,NA,NA,15,TGTGCCACCAGCAGGGGCACGGGGTCCGGCTATGGCTACACCTTC,CATSRGTGSGYGYTF
TRBJ2-1,TRBV12-3/TRBV12-4,NA,NA,15,TGTGCCAGCAGCCGAGAGGGAGCGGTCTACAATGAGCAGTTCTTC,CASSREGAVYNEQFF
TRBJ2-7,TRBV7-6,NA,NA,13,TGTGCCAGCAGCTCCACAACAGAGTACGAGCAGTACTTC,CASSSTTEYEQYF
TRBJ1-1,TRBV19,NA,NA,15,TGTGCCAGTAGTATATCGCCTTCCACGGCTTTTGAAGCTTTCTTT,CASSISPSTAFEAFF
TRBJ2-4,TRBV14,NA,NA,15,TGTGCCAGCAGCCAAGACCTGCTGCAGGACAATGAGCAGTACTTC,CASSQDLLQDNEQYF
TRBJ2-3,TRBV5-1,NA,few,18,TGCGCCAGCAGCCGAGACAAGAGGGGCGCGGGTGGCACAGATACGCAGTATTTT,CASSRDKRGAGGTDTQYF
TRBJ2-2,TRBV6-4,NA,NA,12,TGTGCCAGCAGCGGACTAACCGGGGAGCTGTTTTTT,CASSGLTGELFF
TRBJ1-1,TRBV9,TRBD1,NA,15,TGTGCCAGCAGCGACGACAGGGACATGAACACTGAAGCTTTCTTT,CASSDDRDMNTEAFF
TRBJ2-1,TRBV20-1,TRBD2,NA,14,TGCAGTGCCACTCTAGCGGCCTCCTACAATGAGCAGTTCTTC,CSATLAASYNEQFF
TRBJ2-7,TRBV29-1,TRBD2,few,13,TGCAGCGTTGGAGGCGGGAGTAGCTTCGAGCAGTACTTC,CSVGGGSSFEQYF
TRBJ2-7,TRBV12-3/TRBV12-4,TRBD2,NA,14,TGTGCCAGCAGTTTACAGCTAGCGGGGGTAGAGCAGTACTTC,CASSLQLAGVEQYF
TRBJ2-1,TRBV6-4,NA,few,13,TGTGCCAGCAGTGTTAAGCCGGAGAATGAGCAGTTCTTC,CASSVKPENEQFF
TRBJ1-2,TRBV12-3/TRBV12-4,TRBD1,NA,12,TGCAAGACAGGGACCGGTCAAAGTGGCTACACCTTC,CKTGTGQSGYTF
TRBJ2-7,TRBV4-1,TRBD2,NA,15,TGCGCCAGCAGCCAACTAGGACTAGCGTTCTACGAGCAGTACTTC,CASSQLGLAFYEQYF
TRBJ2-1,TRBV7-9,NA,NA,19,TGTGCCAGCAGCCTTGGGGCGGCCAGGACCCTCAGCTCCTACAATGAGCAGTTCTTC,CASSLGAARTLSSYNEQFF
TRBJ2-7,TRBV15,NA,NA,13,TGTGCCACCAGCACCGAGCAGGGACGCGAGCAGTACTTC,CATSTEQGREQYF
TRBJ2-1,TRBV2,NA,NA,17,TGTGCCAGCAGTGAAAACAGGATGTCGGTGTCGGGCAATGAGCAGTTCTTC,CASSENRMSVSGNEQFF